What follows are 17 T cell receptor beta chains derived from one specimen sequenced in a study of blood T cell repertoires in COVID-19. The method was immunoSEQ multiplex PCR; TCRdb's version includes in-frame clones alone and lacks a portion of them. Of 64,000 or so clones detected, 86% appear once; the ten largest clones hold more than 1%. The sequenced sample consisted of peripheral blood. All receptors come from a man in his forties with acute or convalescent COVID-19.

This chain links TRBV7-3 with TRBJ1-2; TRBD1 is a possible D gene (6 bases). Germline loops: CDR1 SGHTA, CDR2 FQGTGA. This CDR3 is built from 14 residues. The V end was cut by 2 bases, the J end by 4 bases, with 11 bases between. CDR3 DNA sequence: TGTGCCAGCAGCTTACAGGGGCAGGGCTATGGCTACACCTTC. Its protein product is CASSLQGQGYGYTF.

The chain uses TRBV11-2 and TRBJ1-4; D is uncertain. CDR1 and CDR2 from the germline V gene are SGHAT and FQNNGV. The CDR3 has 12 amino acids. V dropped 5 bases and J dropped 10 bases, with 11 bases sitting between them. The CDR3 region is CASSPGRVKLFF. CDR3 nucleotides: TGTGCCAGCAGCCCCGGGAGGGTAAAACTGTTTTTT.

The chain is built from TRBV10-3 and TRBJ2-2, with 16 bases identical to TRBD2. The junction had 2 bases not matched to a gene; V was cut back by 6 bases and J by 4 bases. This CDR3 is built from 16 residues. The germline V gene encodes CDR1 ENHRY and CDR2 SYGVKD. CDR3 DNA sequence: TGTGCCATCAGGGGACTAGCGGGGGGGACCACCGGGGAGCTGTTTTTT. Its translation: CAIRGLAGGTTGELFF.

The V and J genes are TRBV4-1 and TRBJ2-7; possible D gene TRBD2, 5 bases. From germline, CDR1 is MGHRA and CDR2 YSYEKL. V was shortened by 1 base and J by 2 bases, with 6 bases between the two germline ends. The CDR3 is made up of 13 amino acids. The CDR3 bases are TGCGCCAGCAGCCAAGGGGGAGCCTACGAGCAGTACTTC. This gives the protein CASSQGGAYEQYF.

A single count supports this clone. CDR3 coding DNA: TGTGCCAGCAGCCCCGCCAGGGGGCGCTACACTGAAGCTTTCTTT. Encoded protein: CASSPARGRYTEAFF. The chain uses TRBV5-6 and TRBJ1-1, with TRBD1 matching over 8 bases. Germline V gives CDR1 SGHDT, CDR2 YYEEEE. The CDR3 totals 15 residues. Unmatched junction bases numbered 8, after V lost 4 bases and J lost 3 bases.

The rearrangement uses TRBV6-5 and TRBJ1-2; D may be TRBD1 (5 bases). Trimming pared 8 bases from V and 8 bases from J, leaving 15 bases between. From germline, CDR1 is MNHEY and CDR2 SVGAGI. The CDR3 loop spans 12 amino acids. The DNA for the CDR3 is TGTGCCAGCCGCGGGGCCCTCTTAGGCTACACCTTC. As protein: CASRGALLGYTF.

This sequence joins TRBV9 and TRBJ2-2; 10 positions agree with TRBD2. Germline CDR1 is SGDLS and CDR2 is YYNGEE. The CDR3 is made up of 16 amino acids. J was trimmed by 6 bases and V by 6 bases; bases with no gene match: 11. The CDR3 nucleotides are TGTGCCAGCACCGGGACTAGCGAGACCTTGGCCGGGGAGCTGTTTTTT. It yields the protein CASTGTSETLAGELFF.

This clone has only one observation. The V gene is TRBV5-1, the J gene TRBJ2-7, with a weak D call TRBD1 (6 bases). The V end lost 0 bases, the J end lost 4 bases, and 11 bases lay between the germline ends. This CDR3 spans 14 amino acids. CDR1 is SGHRS and CDR2 is YFSETQ in the germline V gene. The CDR3: CASSLGTDSYEQYF. CDR3 nucleotides: TGCGCCAGCAGCTTGGGGACAGACAGTTACGAGCAGTACTTC.

The rearrangement links TRBV9 to TRBJ1-1; TRBD1 matches 7 bases. With 0 bases clipped from V and 1 base from J, the junction kept 9 bases outside the gene matches. CDR3 length: 17 amino acids. Germline CDR1 is SGDLS and CDR2 is YYNGEE. CDR3 DNA: TGTGCCAGCAGCGTAGTCGGTGGGGGACAGAAGAACACTGAAGCTTTCTTT. Its translation is CASSVVGGGQKNTEAFF. The entire variable domain, with the rest obtained from reference TRBV9 and TRBJ1-1, is as follows: DSGVTQTPKHLITATGQRVTLRCSPRSGDLSVYWYQQSLDQGLQFLIQYYNGEERAKGNILERFSAQQFPDLHSELNLSSLELGDSALYFCASSVVGGGQKNTEAFFGQGTRLTVV.

Comment on this clone: The sample carries other DNA sequences with the same CDR3. The chain has TRBV30 and TRBJ1-2; D call uncertain. Germline lookup yields CDR1 GTSNPN and CDR2 SVGIG (reference sequence). V was trimmed by 4 bases and J by 1 base, leaving 4 bases between them. The CDR3 loop spans 11 amino acids. CDR3: CAWNSNYGYTF. CDR3 bases: TGTGCCTGGAACAGTAACTATGGCTACACCTTC.

The rearrangement joins TRBV19 to TRBJ1-2, with D possibly being TRBD1 (6 bases). V lost 6 bases, J lost 1 base, and 15 bases lay in between. Germline CDR1 reads LNHDA; CDR2 reads SQIVND (reference sequence). This CDR3 is 15 amino acids long. CDR3 in amino acids: CASSPTGKGNYGYTF. In nucleotides, the CDR3 is TGTGCCAGTAGCCCAACAGGGAAGGGTAACTATGGCTACACCTTC. Together with reference TRBV19 and TRBJ1-2, the CDR3 gives the full variable domain: DGGITQSPKYLFRKEGQNVTLSCEQNLNHDAMYWYRQDPGQGLRLIYYSQIVNDFQKGDIAEGYSVSREKKESFPLTVTSAQKNPTAFYLCASSPTGKGNYGYTFGSGTRLTVV.

The chain uses TRBV5-1 and TRBJ1-5; TRBD1 aligns across 9 bases. In germline, CDR1 is SGHRS, CDR2 YFSETQ. V gave up 2 bases and J gave up 5 bases; unmatched junction bases: 5. This CDR3 region has 15 residues. CDR3 in DNA: TGCGCCAGCAGCTTATCCGGGACAGGGTATCAGCCCCAGCATTTT. This codes for CASSLSGTGYQPQHF.

This rearrangement joins TRBV19 to TRBJ2-7, with 10 bases that match TRBD1. Germline trimming cut 6 bases from V and 1 base from J; bases unmatched to any gene: 3. The CDR3 is made up of 14 amino acids. Germline V lookup: CDR1 LNHDA, CDR2 SQIVND (reference sequence). In DNA form, the CDR3 reads TGTGCCAGTAGGGGGACAGGGGAGTCCTACGAGCAGTACTTC. This sequence encodes CASRGTGESYEQYF.

The rearrangement links TRBV6-5 to TRBJ1-2; 9 bases fit TRBD1. The V and J ends lost 5 bases and 4 bases, in that order; junction bases with no gene match: 5. Germline-derived CDR1 and CDR2 are MNHEY and SVGAGI. The CDR3 runs to 14 residues. CDR3 region: CASSKDRGGYGYTF. The DNA of the CDR3 is TGTGCCAGCAGTAAGGACAGGGGAGGCTATGGCTACACCTTC.

The chain is built from TRBV7-2 and TRBJ1-5, with TRBD1 matching over 9 bases. The CDR3 loop spans 15 amino acids. V trimming: 3 bases; J trimming: 2 bases; junction bases outside the gene matches: 2. Germline V lookup: CDR1 SGHTA, CDR2 FQGNSA. For the CDR3, the DNA is TGTGCCAGCAGCTTGACAGGGGGTCGCAATCAGCCCCAGCATTTT. Protein product: CASSLTGGRNQPQHF.

The chain joins TRBV11-2 to TRBJ1-1, with D maybe TRBD1 (6 bases). Trimming took 6 bases from V and 0 from J, leaving 20 bases between them. The CDR3 length is 17 residues. Per germline, CDR1 SGHAT and CDR2 FQNNGV. The CDR3 DNA is TGTGCCAGCAGTCGCCCAAATCAGGGGCGTATGAACACTGAAGCTTTCTTT. Amino acid sequence: CASSRPNQGRMNTEAFF.

The J gene is TRBJ2-2, the V gene TRBV7-8; TRBD2 is a possible D gene (6 bases). The CDR3 has 16 amino acids. The germline V gene encodes CDR1 SGHVS and CDR2 FQNEAQ. Between the trimmed V and J ends, which lost 1 base and 8 bases, there was a span of 17 bases. The chain's CDR3 is CASSLGRATAVGELFF. The CDR3, as DNA: TGTGCCAGCAGCTTAGGGAGGGCCACCGCCGTGGGGGAGCTGTTTTTT.